The present entry profiles one T cell receptor (beta chain) with its context. Antigen unknown. The sample originates from a study of cytomegalovirus exposure and HLA in healthy donors. Study-level findings and limits: In a later analysis, TCR association rates varied by HLA locus: DRB1 most, HLA-C fewest. The investigators catalogued 164 TCR beta chains as cytomegalovirus-associated.

From germline, CDR1 is SGHRS and CDR2 YFSETQ. Unmatched junction bases numbered 9, after V lost 5 bases and J lost 2 bases. This CDR3 comprises 16 residues. Use of 60 Vbeta and 13 Jbeta primers characterized the PCR. Data came from immunoSEQ multiplex PCR; TCRdb stores just in-frame clones and leaves some out. The sample yields fewer than 85,000 clones, 75% to 80% seen once. This clonotype was obtained from a man aged 35 to 55 in good health and CMV-seronegative. Sequenced: PBMCs. This chain connects TRBV5-1 to TRBJ2-5, with 10 bases lining up with TRBD2. The CDR3 DNA sequence: TGCGCCAGCAGGATCTCTAGCGGGGGCCTTCAAGAGACCCAGTACTTC. It is translated as CASRISSGGLQETQYF.